What follows is one T cell receptor beta chain and its context. With a J-beta primer mix and a sample-barcoded 5' primer, a second PCR ran about 7 to 12 cycles. TCRdb independently ran MiXCR on the 5' RACE reads; one entry per CDR3 protein. Found here are fewer than 900,000 distinct CDR3 sequences, approximately 49% of them singletons; the top ten hold roughly 30%. The data were taken from a study of blood T cells in healthy people across ages. CDR1 is MDHEN, CDR2 SYDVKM, per germline. The CDR3 runs to 12 residues. Trimming cost V 6 bases and J 3 bases, with 8 bases left between them. The receptor was derived from a woman aged 55 to 70 in good health. The chain links TRBV28 to TRBJ2-5; D not certain. The sequenced material came from blood. The CDR3: CASRAAKETQYF. The CDR3 nucleotides read TGTGCCAGCAGGGCTGCAAAAGAGACCCAGTACTTC. Supplemented by reference TRBV28 and TRBJ2-5, the full variable domain reads DVKVTQSSRYLVKRTGEKVFLECVQDMDHENMFWYRQDPGLGLRLIYFSYDVKMKEKGDIPEGYSVSREKKERFSLILESASTNQTSMYLCASRAAKETQYFGPGTRLLVL.